Here is one T cell receptor (beta chain) with its context. The PCR used 60 Vbeta and 13 Jbeta primers. This table comes from immunoSEQ multiplex PCR, and its TCRdb copy is limited to in-frame clones, with some not included. The sample holds some 44,000 clones, approximately 86% seen once. This CDR3 has 13 amino acids. V lost 5 bases and J lost 2; bases outside the gene matches: 2. The V gene's germline CDR1 is SEHNR and CDR2 FQNEAQ (reference sequence). The data are from a study of cytomegalovirus exposure and HLA in healthy donors. The V call is TRBV7-9, the J call TRBJ1-2, with 7 bases that match TRBD1. The specimen sequenced was PBMCs. The origin of this receptor is a woman between 35 and 50 years old in good health and CMV-seropositive. The CDR3 loop is CASSRGQNYGYTF. The DNA of the CDR3 is TGTGCCAGCAGCAGGGGACAGAACTATGGCTACACCTTC. Looking up the rest from reference TRBV7-9 and TRBJ1-2 gives the full variable domain: DTGVSQNPRHKITKRGQNVTFRCDPISEHNRLYWYRQTLGQGPEFLTYFQNEAQLEKSRLLSDRFSAERPKGSFSTLEIQRTEQGDSAMYLCASSRGQNYGYTFGSGTRLTVV.